One sample yielded the 7 T cell receptor beta chains listed below, sequenced in a study of blood T cells in healthy people across ages. Alongside a J-beta primer mix, a sample-barcoded 5' primer served in a second PCR lasting roughly 7 to 12 cycles. MiXCR, run by TCRdb on the 5' RACE reads, gives a single entry per CDR3 protein. The sample records roughly 1,000,000 distinct CDR3 sequences, around 27% being singletons. These data were also filed under a second study, of T cells of mothers and their children.

The specimen was blood. The receptors derive from a girl aged 2 to 10 in good health.

The table lists this clonotype with a count of one. The chain uses TRBV4-1 and TRBJ2-1; D is possibly TRBD2 (5 bases). The V and J ends lost 0 bases and 9 bases respectively, with 21 bases between them. CDR1 and CDR2 from the germline V gene are MGHRA and YSYEKL. CDR3 length: 17 residues. DNA of the CDR3: TGCGCCAGCAGCCAAGATAAGAGCAGGAGTCTAGCACCTGAGCAGTTCTTC. Its translation is CASSQDKSRSLAPEQFF.

The sample holds a few counts of this clonotype. V gene TRBV7-9 combines with J gene TRBJ2-7; D not certain. Trimming left V 6 bases short and J 3 bases short, with 12 bases between. There are 13 residues in the CDR3. Germline V gene lookup returns CDR1 SEHNR and CDR2 FQNEAQ (reference sequence). In DNA form, the CDR3 reads TGTGCCAGCAGTTCGACTTATTACTACGAGCAGTACTTC. This codes for CASSSTYYYEQYF.

This clonotype has only a few counts. This chain links TRBV9 with TRBJ1-2; D is uncertain. Germline V gene lookup returns CDR1 SGDLS and CDR2 YYNGEE. The CDR3 length is 13 residues. V shed 0 bases and J shed 3 bases, with 6 bases lying between them. CDR3 DNA sequence: TGTGCCAGCAGCGTAGGGAAGGACTATGGCTACACCTTC. Its translation: CASSVGKDYGYTF.

This clonotype was found a few times. The chain recombines TRBV12-3 or TRBV12-4 with TRBJ2-5; tentative D call: TRBD2 (6 bases). The J call may be in error: the DNA end matches TRBJ2-7 better. The CDR3 is made up of 14 amino acids. The CDR3 sequence is CASSLGGGLDEQYF. The CDR3 bases are TGTGCCAGCAGTTTAGGGGGAGGCCTGGACGAGCAGTACTTC.

This clonotype was observed a few times. The V and J genes are TRBV12-3 or TRBV12-4 and TRBJ2-7, with a tentative D call TRBD2 (5 bases). The CDR3 loop spans 16 amino acids. Trimming stripped 5 bases from V and 0 bases from J, with 17 bases between. CDR3: CASSPLGAVNSYEQYF. For the CDR3, the DNA is TGTGCCAGCAGTCCGCTAGGAGCGGTCAACTCCTACGAGCAGTACTTC.

This clonotype was counted only a few times. The chain employs TRBV27 and TRBJ1-3; D call uncertain. Germline V gives CDR1 MNHEY, CDR2 SMNVEV (reference sequence). This CDR3 has 15 amino acids. The V gene lost 2 bases and the J gene lost 2 bases, with 10 bases spanning the gap. CDR3 region: CASSLSASTGNTIYF. CDR3 DNA sequence: TGTGCCAGCAGTTTAAGTGCCTCGACTGGAAACACCATATATTTT.

This clonotype was observed a handful of times. V and J are TRBV28 and TRBJ2-3, with TRBD1 matching 8 bases. CDR1 is MDHEN and CDR2 is SYDVKM in the germline V gene. This CDR3 region has 16 residues. With 2 bases clipped from V and 2 bases from J, the junction kept 6 bases outside the gene matches. CDR3 nucleotides: TGTGCCAGCAGTTTACCCGGGACAGGACTCACAGATACGCAGTATTTT. Translating gives CASSLPGTGLTDTQYF. Supplemented by reference TRBV28 and TRBJ2-3, the full variable domain reads DVKVTQSSRYLVKRTGEKVFLECVQDMDHENMFWYRQDPGLGLRLIYFSYDVKMKEKGDIPEGYSVSREKKERFSLILESASTNQTSMYLCASSLPGTGLTDTQYFGPGTRLTVL.